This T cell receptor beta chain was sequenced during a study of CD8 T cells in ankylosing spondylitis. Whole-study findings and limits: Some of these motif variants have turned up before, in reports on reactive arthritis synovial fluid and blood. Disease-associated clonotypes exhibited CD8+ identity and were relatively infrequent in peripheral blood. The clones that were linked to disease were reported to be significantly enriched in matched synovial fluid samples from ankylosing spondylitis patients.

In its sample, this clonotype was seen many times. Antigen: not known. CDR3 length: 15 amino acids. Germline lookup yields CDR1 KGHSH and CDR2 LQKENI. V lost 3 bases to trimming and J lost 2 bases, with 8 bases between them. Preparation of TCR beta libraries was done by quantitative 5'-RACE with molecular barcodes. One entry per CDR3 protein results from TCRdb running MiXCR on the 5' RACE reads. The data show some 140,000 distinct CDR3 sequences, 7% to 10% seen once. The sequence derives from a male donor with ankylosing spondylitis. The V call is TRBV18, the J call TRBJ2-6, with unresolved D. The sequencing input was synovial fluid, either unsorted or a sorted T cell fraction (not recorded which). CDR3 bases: TGTGCCAGCTCACCTTTGGTCGCTGGGGCCAACGTCCTGACTTTC. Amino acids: CASSPLVAGANVLTF.